This TCR beta chain was recorded in a study of T cell changes during pregnancy in multiple sclerosis. Only in-frame clones appear in the TCRdb table, and some are missing; sequencing was by immunoSEQ multiplex PCR. The profile shows tens of thousands of clones, about 87% of them singletons. The CDR3 is made up of 14 amino acids. V was shortened by 3 bases and J by 3 bases, with 12 bases between the two germline ends. Per germline, CDR1 MGHDK and CDR2 SYGVNS. This sample comprised CD4+ T cells from peripheral blood mononuclear cells, obtained in the first trimester of pregnancy. V and J are TRBV25-1 and TRBJ2-7, with unresolved D. The source is a female donor with multiple sclerosis, enrolled in a pregnancy study. The CDR3 loop is CASSDSLLVYEQYF. The CDR3 DNA is TGTGCCAGCAGTGATTCCCTATTAGTCTACGAGCAGTACTTC.